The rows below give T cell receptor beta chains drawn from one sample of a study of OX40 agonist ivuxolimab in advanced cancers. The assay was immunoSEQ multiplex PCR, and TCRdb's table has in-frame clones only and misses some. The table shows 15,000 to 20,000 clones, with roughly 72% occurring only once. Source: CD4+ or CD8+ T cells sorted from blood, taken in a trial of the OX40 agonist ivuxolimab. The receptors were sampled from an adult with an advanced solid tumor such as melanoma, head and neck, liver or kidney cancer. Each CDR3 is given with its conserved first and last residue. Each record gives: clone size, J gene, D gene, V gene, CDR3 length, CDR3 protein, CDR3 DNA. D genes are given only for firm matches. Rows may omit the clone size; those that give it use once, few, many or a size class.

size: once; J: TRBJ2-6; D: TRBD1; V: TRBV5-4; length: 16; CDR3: CASSGRDSSGANVLTF; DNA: TGTGCCAGCAGCGGTCGGGACAGCTCTGGGGCCAACGTCCTGACTTTC
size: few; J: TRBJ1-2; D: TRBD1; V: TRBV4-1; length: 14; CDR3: CASSQGRTGHGYTF; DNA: TGCGCCAGCAGCCAAGGTCGGACAGGACATGGCTACACCTTC
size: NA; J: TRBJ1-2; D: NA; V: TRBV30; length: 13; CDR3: CAWSLGAFYGYTF; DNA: TGTGCCTGGAGTCTGGGGGCGTTCTATGGCTACACCTTC
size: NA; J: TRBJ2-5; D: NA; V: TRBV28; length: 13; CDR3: CASSLTGIETQYF; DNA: TGTGCCAGCAGCTTGACAGGAATAGAGACCCAGTACTTC
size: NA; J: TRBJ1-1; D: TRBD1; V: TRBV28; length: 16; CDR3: CASSPQWTGPNTEAFF; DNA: TGTGCCAGCAGTCCCCAGTGGACAGGGCCGAACACTGAAGCTTTCTTT
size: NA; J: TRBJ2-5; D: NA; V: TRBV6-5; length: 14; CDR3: CASSYVSDQETQYF; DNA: TGTGCCAGCAGTTATGTTTCCGACCAAGAGACCCAGTACTTC
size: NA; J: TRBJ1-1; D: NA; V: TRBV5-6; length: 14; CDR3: CASSHPSLNTEAFF; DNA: TGTGCCAGCAGCCATCCCTCGTTGAACACTGAAGCTTTCTTT
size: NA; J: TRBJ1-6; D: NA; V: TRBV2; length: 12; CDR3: CASSDPNSPLHF; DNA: TGTGCCAGCAGTGACCCGAATTCACCCCTCCACTTT
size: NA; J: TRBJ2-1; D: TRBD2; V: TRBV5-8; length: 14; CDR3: CASSGGTSGNEQFF; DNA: TGTGCCAGCAGCGGCGGGACTAGCGGTAATGAGCAGTTCTTC
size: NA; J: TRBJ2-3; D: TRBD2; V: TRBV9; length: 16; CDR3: CASSVGLAASTDTQYF; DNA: TGTGCCAGCAGCGTAGGACTAGCGGCTAGCACAGATACGCAGTATTTT
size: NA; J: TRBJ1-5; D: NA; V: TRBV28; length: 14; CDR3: CASTNYGGNQPQHF; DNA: TGTGCCAGCACTAACTACGGGGGGAATCAGCCCCAGCATTTT
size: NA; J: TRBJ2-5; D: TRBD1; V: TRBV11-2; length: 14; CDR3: CASKRTGPQETQYF; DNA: TGTGCCAGCAAAAGGACAGGGCCCCAAGAGACCCAGTACTTC
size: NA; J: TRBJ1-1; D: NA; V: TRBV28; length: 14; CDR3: CASSWGGVGTEAFF; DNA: TGTGCCAGCAGTTGGGGTGGGGTGGGGACTGAAGCTTTCTTT
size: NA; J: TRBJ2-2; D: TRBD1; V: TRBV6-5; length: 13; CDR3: CASSPGGPGELFF; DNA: TGTGCCAGCAGTCCAGGGGGCCCCGGGGAGCTGTTTTTT
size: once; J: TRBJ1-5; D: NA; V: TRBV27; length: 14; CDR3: CASRELDSNQPQHF; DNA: TGTGCCAGCAGAGAGCTAGATAGCAATCAGCCCCAGCATTTT
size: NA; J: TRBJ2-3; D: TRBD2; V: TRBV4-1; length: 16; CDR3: CASSQASGGSTDTQYF; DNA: TGCGCCAGCAGCCAAGCGAGCGGGGGGTCCACAGATACGCAGTATTTT
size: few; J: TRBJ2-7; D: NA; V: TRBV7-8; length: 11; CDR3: CASSFSYEQYF; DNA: TGTGCCAGCAGCTTTTCCTACGAGCAGTACTTC
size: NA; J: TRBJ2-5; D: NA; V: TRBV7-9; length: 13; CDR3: CASSLRIQETQYF; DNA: TGTGCCAGCAGCTTAAGGATACAGGAGACCCAGTACTTC
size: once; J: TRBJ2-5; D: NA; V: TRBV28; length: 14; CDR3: CASSFEQIQETQYF; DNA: TGTGCCAGCAGTTTTGAACAGATCCAAGAGACCCAGTACTTC
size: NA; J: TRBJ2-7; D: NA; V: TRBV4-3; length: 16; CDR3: CASSQGWASARSEQYF; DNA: TGCGCCAGCAGCCAAGGGTGGGCTTCGGCTCGGAGCGAGCAGTACTTC
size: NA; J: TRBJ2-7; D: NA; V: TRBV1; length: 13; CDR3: CTSSQPYSYEQYF; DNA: TGCACCAGCAGCCAACCATACTCCTACGAGCAGTACTTC
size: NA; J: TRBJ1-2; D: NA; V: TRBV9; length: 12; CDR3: CASSRDIDGYTF; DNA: TGTGCCAGCAGCCGGGACATAGATGGCTACACCTTC